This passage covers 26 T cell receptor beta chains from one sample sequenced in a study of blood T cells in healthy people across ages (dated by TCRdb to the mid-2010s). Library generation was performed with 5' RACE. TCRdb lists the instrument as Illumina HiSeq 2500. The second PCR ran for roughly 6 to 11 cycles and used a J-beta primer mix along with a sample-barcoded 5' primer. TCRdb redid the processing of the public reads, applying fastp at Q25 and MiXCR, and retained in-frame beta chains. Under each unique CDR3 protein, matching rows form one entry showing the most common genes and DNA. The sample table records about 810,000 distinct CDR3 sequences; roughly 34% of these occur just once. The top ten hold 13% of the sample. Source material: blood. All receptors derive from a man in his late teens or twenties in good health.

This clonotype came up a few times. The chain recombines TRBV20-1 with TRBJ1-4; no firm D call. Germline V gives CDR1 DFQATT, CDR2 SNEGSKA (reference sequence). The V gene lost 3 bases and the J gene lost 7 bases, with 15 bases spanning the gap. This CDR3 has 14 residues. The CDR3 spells CSASRTDGIEKLFF. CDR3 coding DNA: TGCAGTGCTAGTCGGACGGACGGTATTGAAAAACTGTTTTTT.

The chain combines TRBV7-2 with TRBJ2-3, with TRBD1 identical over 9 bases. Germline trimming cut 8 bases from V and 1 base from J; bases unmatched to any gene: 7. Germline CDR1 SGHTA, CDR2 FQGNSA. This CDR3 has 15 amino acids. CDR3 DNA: TGTGCCAGCCTTCTGGACAGGGGCCGCACAGATACGCAGTATTTT. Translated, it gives CASLLDRGRTDTQYF.

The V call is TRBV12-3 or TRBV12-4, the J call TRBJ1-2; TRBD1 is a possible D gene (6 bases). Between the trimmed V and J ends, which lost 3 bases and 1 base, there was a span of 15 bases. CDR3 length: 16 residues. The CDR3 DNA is TGTGCCAGCAGTTTGAGGGGGGGGAAGCTTAACTATGGCTACACCTTC. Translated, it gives CASSLRGGKLNYGYTF.

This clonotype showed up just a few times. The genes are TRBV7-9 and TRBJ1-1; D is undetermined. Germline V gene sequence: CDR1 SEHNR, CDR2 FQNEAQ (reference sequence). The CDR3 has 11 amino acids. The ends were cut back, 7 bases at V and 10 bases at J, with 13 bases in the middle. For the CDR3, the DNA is TGTGCCAGCACCCCCATCGGGGTAGCTTTCTTT. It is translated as CASTPIGVAFF.

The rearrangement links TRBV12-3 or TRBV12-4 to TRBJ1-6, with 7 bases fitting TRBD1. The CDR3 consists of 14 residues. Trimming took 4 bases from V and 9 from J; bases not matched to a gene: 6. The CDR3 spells CASSSQGFGSPLHF. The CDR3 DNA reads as TGTGCCAGCAGTTCACAGGGGTTTGGTTCACCCCTCCACTTT.

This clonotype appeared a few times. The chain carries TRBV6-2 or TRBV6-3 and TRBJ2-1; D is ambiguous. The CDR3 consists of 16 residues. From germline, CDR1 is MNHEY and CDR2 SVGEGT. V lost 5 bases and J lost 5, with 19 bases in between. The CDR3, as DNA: TGTGCCAGCAGTAAAGATCCATCCCTCGTAGACAATGAGCAGTTCTTC. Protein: CASSKDPSLVDNEQFF.

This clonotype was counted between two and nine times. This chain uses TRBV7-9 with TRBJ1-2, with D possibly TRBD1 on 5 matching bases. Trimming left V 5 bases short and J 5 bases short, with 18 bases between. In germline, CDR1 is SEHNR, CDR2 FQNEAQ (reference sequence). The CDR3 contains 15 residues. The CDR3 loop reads CASSQIETERYGYTF. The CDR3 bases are TGTGCCAGCAGCCAAATCGAGACAGAGAGATATGGCTACACCTTC.

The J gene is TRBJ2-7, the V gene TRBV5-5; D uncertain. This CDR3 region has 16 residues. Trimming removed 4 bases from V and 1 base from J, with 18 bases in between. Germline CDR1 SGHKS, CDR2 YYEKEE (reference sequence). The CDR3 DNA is TGTGCCAGCAGCCCGTACGGCCCTGAACCTTCCTACGAGCAGTACTTC. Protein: CASSPYGPEPSYEQYF.

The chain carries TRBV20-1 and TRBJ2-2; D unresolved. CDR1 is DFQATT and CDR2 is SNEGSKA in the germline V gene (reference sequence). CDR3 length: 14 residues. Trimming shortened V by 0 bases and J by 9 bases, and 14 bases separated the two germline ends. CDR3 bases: TGCAGTGCTAGAGATTCCCGCCGGGTGCGGGAGCTGTTTTTT. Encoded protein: CSARDSRRVRELFF.

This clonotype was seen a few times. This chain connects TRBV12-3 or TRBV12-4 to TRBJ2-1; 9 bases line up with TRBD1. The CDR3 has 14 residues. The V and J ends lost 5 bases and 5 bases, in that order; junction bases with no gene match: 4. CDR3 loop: CASSLRDRDNEQFF. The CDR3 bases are TGTGCCAGCAGTCTCCGGGACAGGGACAATGAGCAGTTCTTC.

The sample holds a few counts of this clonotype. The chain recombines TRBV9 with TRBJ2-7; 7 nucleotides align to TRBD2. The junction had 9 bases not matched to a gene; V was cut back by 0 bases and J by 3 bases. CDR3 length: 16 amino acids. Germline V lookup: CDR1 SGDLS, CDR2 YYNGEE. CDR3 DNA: TGTGCCAGCAGCGTAGACCTAGCGGCCGGAGGCTACGAGCAGTACTTC. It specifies CASSVDLAAGGYEQYF. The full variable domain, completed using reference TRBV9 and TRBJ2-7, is DSGVTQTPKHLITATGQRVTLRCSPRSGDLSVYWYQQSLDQGLQFLIQYYNGEERAKGNILERFSAQQFPDLHSELNLSSLELGDSALYFCASSVDLAAGGYEQYFGPGTRLTVT.

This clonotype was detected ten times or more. CDR3 in DNA: TGTGCCAGCACCCCAGGGACAGTGAATCAGCCCCAGCATTTT. This translates into CASTPGTVNQPQHF. The V gene is TRBV12-3 or TRBV12-4, the J gene TRBJ1-5; 7 bases agree with TRBD1. This CDR3 region has 14 residues. V trimming: 7 bases; J trimming: 4 bases; junction bases outside the gene matches: 7.

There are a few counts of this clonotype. CDR3 loop: CASSYRPAGPGGQYF. Here the CDR3 DNA reads TGTGCCAGCAGTTATCGCCCCGCAGGCCCGGGTGGGCAGTATTTT. The rearrangement joins TRBV7-2 to TRBJ2-3; D remains ambiguous. The CDR3 runs 15 residues. From germline, CDR1 is SGHTA and CDR2 FQGNSA. Trimming removed 6 bases at V and 11 bases at J, with 24 bases between. Supplemented by reference TRBV7-2 and TRBJ2-3, the full variable domain reads GAGVSQSPSNKVTEKGKDVELRCDPISGHTALYWYRQSLGQGLEFLIYFQGNSAPDKSGLPSDRFSAERTGGSVSTLTIQRTQQEDSAVYLCASSYRPAGPGGQYFGPGTRLTVL.

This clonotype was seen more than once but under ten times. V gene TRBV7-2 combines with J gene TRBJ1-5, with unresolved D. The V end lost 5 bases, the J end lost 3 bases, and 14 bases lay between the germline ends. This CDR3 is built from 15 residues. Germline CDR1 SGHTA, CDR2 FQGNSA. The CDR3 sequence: CASSLTDGFNQPQHF. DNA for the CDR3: TGTGCCAGCAGCCTAACGGACGGGTTCAATCAGCCCCAGCATTTT.

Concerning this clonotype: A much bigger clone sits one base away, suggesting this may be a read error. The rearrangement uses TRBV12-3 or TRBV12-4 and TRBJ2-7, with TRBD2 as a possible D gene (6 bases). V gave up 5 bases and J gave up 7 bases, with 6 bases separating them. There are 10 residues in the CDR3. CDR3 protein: CASSRGEQYF. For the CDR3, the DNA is TGTGCCAGCAGTCGGGGGGAGCAGTACTTC.

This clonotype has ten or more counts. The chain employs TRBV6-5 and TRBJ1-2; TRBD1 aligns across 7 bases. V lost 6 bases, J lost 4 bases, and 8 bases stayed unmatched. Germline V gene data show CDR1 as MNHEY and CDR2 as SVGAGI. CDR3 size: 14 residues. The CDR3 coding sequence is TGTGCCAGCAGCTTTAGACAGGGCAGCTATGGCTACACCTTC. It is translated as CASSFRQGSYGYTF.

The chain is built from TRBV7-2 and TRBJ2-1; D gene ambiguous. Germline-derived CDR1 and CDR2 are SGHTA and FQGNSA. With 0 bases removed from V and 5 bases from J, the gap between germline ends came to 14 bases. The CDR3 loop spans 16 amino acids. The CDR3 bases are TGTGCCAGCAGCTTAGCGTTGTATGCAGTTGACAATGAGCAGTTCTTC. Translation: CASSLALYAVDNEQFF. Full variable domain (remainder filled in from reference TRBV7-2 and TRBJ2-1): GAGVSQSPSNKVTEKGKDVELRCDPISGHTALYWYRQSLGQGLEFLIYFQGNSAPDKSGLPSDRFSAERTGGSVSTLTIQRTQQEDSAVYLCASSLALYAVDNEQFFGPGTRLTVL.

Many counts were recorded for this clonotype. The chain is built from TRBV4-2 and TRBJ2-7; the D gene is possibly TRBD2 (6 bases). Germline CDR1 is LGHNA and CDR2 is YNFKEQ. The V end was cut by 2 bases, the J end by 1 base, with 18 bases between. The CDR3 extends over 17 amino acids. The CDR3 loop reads CASSQLFVGGESYEQYF. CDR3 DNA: TGTGCCAGCAGCCAACTTTTCGTCGGCGGGGAGTCCTACGAGCAGTACTTC.

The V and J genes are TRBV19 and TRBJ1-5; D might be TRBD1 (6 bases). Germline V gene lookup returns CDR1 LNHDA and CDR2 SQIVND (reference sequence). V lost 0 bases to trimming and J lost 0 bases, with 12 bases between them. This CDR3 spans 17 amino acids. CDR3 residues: CASSIDWTANSNQPQHF. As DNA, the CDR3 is TGTGCCAGTAGTATAGACTGGACAGCAAATAGCAATCAGCCCCAGCATTTT.

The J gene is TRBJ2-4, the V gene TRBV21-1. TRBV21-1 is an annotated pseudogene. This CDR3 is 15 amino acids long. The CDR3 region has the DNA TGTGCCAGCAGCAAAGTTAACTACGCCAAAAACATTCAGTACTTC. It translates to CASSKVNYAKNIQYF.

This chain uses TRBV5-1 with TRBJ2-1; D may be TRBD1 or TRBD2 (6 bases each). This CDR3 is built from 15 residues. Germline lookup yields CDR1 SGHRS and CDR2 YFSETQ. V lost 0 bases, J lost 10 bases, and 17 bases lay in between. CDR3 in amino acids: CASSLGHRDSYEQFF. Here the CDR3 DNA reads TGCGCCAGCAGCTTGGGCCACAGGGACTCCTACGAGCAGTTCTTC. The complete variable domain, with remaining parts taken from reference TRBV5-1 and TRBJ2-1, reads KAGVTQTPRYLIKTRGQQVTLSCSPISGHRSVSWYQQTPGQGLQFLFEYFSETQRNKGNFPGRFSGRQFSNSRSEMNVSTLELGDSALYLCASSLGHRDSYEQFFGPGTRLTVL.

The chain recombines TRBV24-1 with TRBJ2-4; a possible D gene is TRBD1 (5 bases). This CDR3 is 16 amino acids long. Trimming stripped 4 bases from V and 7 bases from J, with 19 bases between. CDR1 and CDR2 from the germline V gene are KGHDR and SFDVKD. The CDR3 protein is CATSECDRVPQNIQYF. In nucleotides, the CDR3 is TGTGCCACCAGTGAGTGCGACAGAGTCCCCCAGAACATTCAGTACTTC.

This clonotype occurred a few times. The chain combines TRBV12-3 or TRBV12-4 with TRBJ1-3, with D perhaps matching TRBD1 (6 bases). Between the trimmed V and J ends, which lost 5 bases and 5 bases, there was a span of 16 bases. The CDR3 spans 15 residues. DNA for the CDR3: TGTGCCAGCAGTCCTACCGGGACACCGAGAAACACCATATATTTT. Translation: CASSPTGTPRNTIYF.

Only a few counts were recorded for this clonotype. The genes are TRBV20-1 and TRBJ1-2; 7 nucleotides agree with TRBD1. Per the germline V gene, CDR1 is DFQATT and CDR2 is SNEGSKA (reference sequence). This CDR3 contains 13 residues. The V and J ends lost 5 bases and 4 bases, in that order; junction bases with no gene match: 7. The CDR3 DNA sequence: TGCAGTGCTCCAGGGGGGTCTAGCTATGGCTACACCTTC. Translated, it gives CSAPGGSSYGYTF.

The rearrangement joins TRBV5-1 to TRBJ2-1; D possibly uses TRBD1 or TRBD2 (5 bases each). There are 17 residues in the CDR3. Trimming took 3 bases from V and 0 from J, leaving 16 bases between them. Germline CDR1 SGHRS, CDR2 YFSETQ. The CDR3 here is CASSSRPGTASYNEQFF. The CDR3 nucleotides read TGCGCCAGCAGCTCCCGCCCCGGGACGGCCTCCTACAATGAGCAGTTCTTC.

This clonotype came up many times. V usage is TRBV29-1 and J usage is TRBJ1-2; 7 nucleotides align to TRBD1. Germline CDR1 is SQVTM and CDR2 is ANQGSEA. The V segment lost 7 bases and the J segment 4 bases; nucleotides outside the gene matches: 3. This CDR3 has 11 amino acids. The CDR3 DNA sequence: TGCAGCGCAGGGGACAGCTATGGCTACACCTTC. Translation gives CSAGDSYGYTF.